Following are 12 T cell receptor beta chains from one sample sequenced in a study of blood T cell repertoires in COVID-19. The protocol was immunoSEQ multiplex PCR, while the TCRdb copy is restricted to in-frame clones and leaves out a portion. Counted here are about 300,000 clones, just under 90% occurring once; the ten biggest clones make up less than 2%. Sequencing was performed on peripheral blood. The source of these receptors is a woman aged 25-40 years with COVID-19, enrolled during active disease.

This clone has a single count. The gene calls are TRBV7-2 and TRBJ2-7; 8 positions agree with TRBD2. Per germline, CDR1 SGHTA and CDR2 FQGNSA. This CDR3 spans 16 amino acids. V dropped 4 bases and J dropped 0; count of bases not matched to a gene: 8. CDR3 in DNA: TGTGCCAGCAGCTACAGAGGGAGCGGGAGCTCCTACGAGCAGTACTTC. Translated: CASSYRGSGSSYEQYF.

The V and J genes are TRBV19 and TRBJ1-5; D is uncertain. V lost 3 bases and J 5 bases, leaving 5 bases between the germline ends. This CDR3 is built from 12 residues. Germline CDR1 reads LNHDA; CDR2 reads SQIVND (reference sequence). The CDR3 loop is CASSIGDQPQHF. CDR3 bases: TGTGCCAGTAGTATCGGAGATCAGCCCCAGCATTTT.

In its sample, this clone was seen once. The chain has TRBV7-2 and TRBJ2-5; the match to TRBD1 covers 8 bases. The CDR3 has 15 amino acids. After removal of 3 bases from V and 5 bases from J, the junction contained 8 bases not matched to a gene. Germline values: CDR1 SGHTA, CDR2 FQGNSA. The CDR3: CASSLAGGSGETQYF. CDR3 sequence (DNA): TGTGCCAGCAGCTTGGCAGGGGGCTCAGGGGAGACCCAGTACTTC.

This chain connects TRBV6-5 to TRBJ1-1; perhaps TRBD1 as D (5 bases). The germline V gene has CDR1 MNHEY and CDR2 SVGAGI. This CDR3 comprises 15 residues. Trimming removed 2 bases at V and 3 bases at J, with 13 bases between. The CDR3 loop is CASSYLGVKDTEAFF. CDR3 DNA sequence: TGTGCCAGCAGTTACCTAGGGGTTAAGGACACTGAAGCTTTCTTT.

The genes are TRBV11-3 and TRBJ1-1, with TRBD1 identical over 11 bases. The CDR3 has 14 amino acids. V lost 5 bases and J lost 6; bases outside the gene matches: 5. Germline CDR1 SGHNT, CDR2 YENEEA. The CDR3 DNA is TGTGCCAGCAGCCCCGGACAGGGGGCGGCTGAAGCTTTCTTT. Translating it yields CASSPGQGAAEAFF. The full variable domain, its missing parts supplied by reference TRBV11-3 and TRBJ1-1, is EAGVVQSPRYKIIEKKQPVAFWCNPISGHNTLYWYLQNLGQGPELLIRYENEEAVDDSQLPKDRFSAERLKGVDSTLKIQPAELGDSAVYLCASSPGQGAAEAFFGQGTRLTVV.

The chain is built from TRBV6-2 or TRBV6-3 and TRBJ2-2; D is perhaps TRBD1 (5 bases). The V end was cut by 1 base, the J end by 4 bases, with 10 bases between. In germline, CDR1 is MNHEY, CDR2 SVGEGT. CDR3 length: 15 amino acids. The CDR3 is CASSYLDRFTGELFF. Here the CDR3 DNA reads TGTGCCAGCAGTTACTTAGACAGATTCACCGGGGAGCTGTTTTTT.

The CDR3 DNA reads TGCGCCAGCAGCCAACAGTTACATGAAAAACTGTTTTTT. Translation gives CASSQQLHEKLFF. The V and J genes are TRBV4-1 and TRBJ1-4; D is ambiguous. CDR1 MGHRA and CDR2 YSYEKL come from the germline V gene. The CDR3 contains 13 residues. Trimming took 2 bases from V and 6 from J, leaving 7 bases between them.

The sample holds one count of this clone. J is TRBJ1-5 and V is TRBV2; maybe TRBD1 (6 bases). Germline V lookup: CDR1 SNHLY, CDR2 FYNNEI. The CDR3 loop spans 14 amino acids. V was cut by 6 bases and J by 11 bases, with 20 bases left in between. The CDR3 DNA reads as TGTGCCAGCAGAAAGGAACAGGGCACAGAGGCCCAGCATTTT. This sequence encodes CASRKEQGTEAQHF.

V gene TRBV28 combines with J gene TRBJ2-3; the D gene is possibly TRBD1 (5 bases). This CDR3 is built from 14 residues. The germline gives CDR1 MDHEN, CDR2 SYDVKM. The V end was cut by 2 bases, the J end by 7 bases, with 13 bases between. The CDR3 coding sequence is TGTGCCAGCAGTTTAGGGGCTTCTGGGTATACGCAGTATTTT. Translated: CASSLGASGYTQYF.

This sequence joins TRBV2 and TRBJ1-2, with a possible D match to TRBD1 (5 bases). The CDR3 contains 14 residues. Germline V CDR1 and CDR2: SNHLY, FYNNEI. Deletions cut 8 bases from V and 2 bases from J, with 15 bases between. The CDR3 protein is CASSLLKGNYGYTF. As DNA, the CDR3 is TGTGCCAGCTCCCTTCTGAAGGGGAACTATGGCTACACCTTC.

There are a few counts of this clone. As DNA, the CDR3 is TGTGCCAGCAGTCTCTCCTACAGGGGGGAACTGTTTTTT. This sequence encodes CASSLSYRGELFF. V and J are TRBV27 and TRBJ1-4; 8 nucleotides line up with TRBD1. The V gene's germline CDR1 is MNHEY and CDR2 SMNVEV (reference sequence). The V and J ends lost 5 bases and 12 bases, in that order; junction bases with no gene match: 8. The CDR3 runs 13 residues.

This clone appeared a single time. The chain's CDR3 is CASTQGSIETQYF. The CDR3 DNA reads TGTGCCAGCACCCAGGGGTCGATAGAGACCCAGTACTTC. The chain joins TRBV6-5 to TRBJ2-5; possible D gene TRBD1, 6 bases. The CDR3 is 13 amino acids. V lost 7 bases, J lost 4 bases, and 13 bases lay in between. Germline V gives CDR1 MNHEY, CDR2 SVGAGI.